Sequencing of this T cell receptor (beta chain) was carried out in a study of TIL therapy for anti-PD-1-resistant metastatic lung cancer. Study-wide findings and caveats: TIL clonotype persistence in blood showed no apparent association with response.

Germline V gene sequence: CDR1 LNHDA, CDR2 SQIVND (reference sequence). Unmatched junction bases numbered 8, after V lost 7 bases and J lost 7 bases. The CDR3 spans 13 residues. In the case of this clone: Its antigen is as yet unknown.

The libraries were made with immunoSEQ v3. Libraries were sequenced to 2 million to 2.5 million read pairs (survey) or roughly 5-6.5 million (deep). Some clones are missing from TCRdb's copy, which holds only in-frame ones; the method was immunoSEQ multiplex PCR. This table holds tens of thousands of clones, 73% found once. Noted time point: pre-treatment sample, taken before nivolumab and TIL therapy. Stage 4 NSCLC adults joined between 2017 and early 2020. The sequenced sample was blood, obtained at baseline. The V and J genes are TRBV19 and TRBJ1-1; 8 bases align to TRBD1. The source of this sequence is a person aged 25-79 years with non-small cell lung cancer. The CDR3 DNA follows: TGTGCCAGTACCAGGGGGCAGGTGGTTGAAGCTTTCTTT. It yields the protein CASTRGQVVEAFF. The full variable domain, its missing parts supplied by reference TRBV19 and TRBJ1-1, is DGGITQSPKYLFRKEGQNVTLSCEQNLNHDAMYWYRQDPGQGLRLIYYSQIVNDFQKGDIAEGYSVSREKKESFPLTVTSAQKNPTAFYLCASTRGQVVEAFFGQGTRLTVV.